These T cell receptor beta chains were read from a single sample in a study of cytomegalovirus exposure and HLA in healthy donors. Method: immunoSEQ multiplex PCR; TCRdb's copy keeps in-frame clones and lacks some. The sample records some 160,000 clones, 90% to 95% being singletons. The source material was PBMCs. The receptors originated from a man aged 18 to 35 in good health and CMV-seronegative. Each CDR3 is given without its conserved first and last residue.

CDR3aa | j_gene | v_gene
ASSSYIHGEVEEKLF | TRBJ1-4 | TRBV9
ASTPGTGGYSNQPQH | TRBJ1-5 | TRBV10-1
ASSLYGGGYGYT | TRBJ1-2 | TRBV5-1
ASGLAGGAGTGELF | TRBJ2-2 | TRBV5-1
ASRSGTGAFTDTQY | TRBJ2-3 | TRBV19
ASSVGGQGANEQF | TRBJ2-1 | TRBV9
ASSSSSGSPPHNEQF | TRBJ2-1 | TRBV7-2
ASRTGGGTEAF | TRBJ1-1 | TRBV27
ASSAGQRSGNTIY | TRBJ1-3 | TRBV7-2
AWGLADEQF | TRBJ2-1 | TRBV30
ASSWTGSSYNEQF | TRBJ2-1 | TRBV27
ASSLFTGGDNEQF | TRBJ2-1 | TRBV7-7
ASSRQGQETQY | TRBJ2-5 | TRBV18
ASSFGTGGTDTQY | TRBJ2-3 | TRBV5-6
ASSPRTGGRSYGYT | TRBJ1-2 | TRBV9
ASSQDIAGGYEQY | TRBJ2-7 | TRBV14
ASRTGQGPSYEQY | TRBJ2-7 | TRBV5-6
ASRTGAATGGGANEKLF | TRBJ1-4 | TRBV7-9
ASSLPGLDREQF | TRBJ2-1 | TRBV5-1
ASSLPWTENTQY | TRBJ2-3 | TRBV28
ASSEALRGLAGRDEQF | TRBJ2-1 | TRBV6-1
ASSVRPGTNTGELF | TRBJ2-2 | TRBV9
ASSEEYRSSGYT | TRBJ1-2 | TRBV6-1
ASSYGGFGNAEAF | TRBJ1-1 | TRBV6-5
ASSDRGKNTEAF | TRBJ1-1 | TRBV19
ASSLGTSGSQSSYNEQF | TRBJ2-1 | TRBV5-6
ASSPGLARGEQF | TRBJ2-1 | TRBV6-1
ATSRGRDRGYNEQF | TRBJ2-1 | TRBV15
ASSDAGGLGEKLF | TRBJ1-4 | TRBV25-1
ASSEALGNYGYT | TRBJ1-2 | TRBV2
ASSYSGNSYGYT | TRBJ1-2 | TRBV27
ASSVATGVPNLNTEAF | TRBJ1-1 | TRBV9
ASSFRLPNSYNEQF | TRBJ2-1 | TRBV11-2
ASSTQGTHNEQF | TRBJ2-1 | TRBV11-2
ASSLQGWGYT | TRBJ1-2 | TRBV7-9
ATSRTVNTEAF | TRBJ1-1 | TRBV15
ATKDRGETQY | TRBJ2-5 | TRBV10-3
ASSSLGEGVNEKLF | TRBJ1-4 | TRBV7-9
ASSLAQAFVTEAF | TRBJ1-1 | TRBV7-8
ASSEEAGVLSGANVLT | TRBJ2-6 | TRBV2
ASSYRTQGWQY | TRBJ2-5 | TRBV5-8
ASSGQYNEQF | TRBJ2-1 | TRBV19
ASSEPDRGGFYGYT | TRBJ1-2 | TRBV19
ASSEGRGGYT | TRBJ1-2 | TRBV9
ASGLGGLRAYGEAF | TRBJ1-1 | TRBV12-5
ASSEARSGEQY | TRBJ2-7 | TRBV6-1